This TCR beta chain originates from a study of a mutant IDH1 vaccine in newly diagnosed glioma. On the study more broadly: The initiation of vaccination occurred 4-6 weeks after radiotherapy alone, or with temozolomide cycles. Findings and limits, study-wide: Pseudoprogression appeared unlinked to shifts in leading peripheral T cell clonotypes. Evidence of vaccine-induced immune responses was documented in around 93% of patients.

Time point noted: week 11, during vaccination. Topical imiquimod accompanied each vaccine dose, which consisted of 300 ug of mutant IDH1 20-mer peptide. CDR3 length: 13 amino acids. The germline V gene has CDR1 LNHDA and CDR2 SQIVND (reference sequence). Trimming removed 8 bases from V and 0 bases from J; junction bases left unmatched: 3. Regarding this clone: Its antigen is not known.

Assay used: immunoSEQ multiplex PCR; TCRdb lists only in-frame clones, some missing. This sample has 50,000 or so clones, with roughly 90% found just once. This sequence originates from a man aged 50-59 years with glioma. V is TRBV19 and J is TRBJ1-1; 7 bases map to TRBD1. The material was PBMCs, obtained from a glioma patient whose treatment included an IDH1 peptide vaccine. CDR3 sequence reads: CASGTAVNTEAFF. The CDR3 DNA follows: TGTGCCAGTGGGACAGCCGTGAACACTGAAGCTTTCTTT.